Following are 31 T cell receptor beta chains from one sample sequenced in a study of technical replicates of blood from several donors. Only in-frame clones appear in the TCRdb table, and some are missing; sequencing was by immunoSEQ multiplex PCR. The sample has some 58,000 clones, 85% to 95% seen once. Sequences were obtained from T cells isolated from PBMCs. The source of these receptors is a human donor in good health.

V gene TRBV28 combines with J gene TRBJ2-7; D perhaps matches TRBD2 (6 bases). There are 13 residues in the CDR3. Germline V gene data show CDR1 as MDHEN and CDR2 as SYDVKM. CDR3 in DNA: TGTGCTAGCTGGGACTTACTCAACTACGAGCAGTACTTC. Protein: CASWDLLNYEQYF.

As concerns this clone: This specimen includes other DNA sequences encoding the same CDR3. J is TRBJ2-1 and V is TRBV7-8; 7 positions match TRBD2. Losses at the gene ends were 2 bases for V and 4 bases for J; bases not matched to a gene: 5. CDR1 and CDR2 (germline): SGHVS, FQNEAQ. The CDR3 has 15 residues. CDR3 in amino acids: CASSLPSGRYNEQFF. CDR3 DNA: TGTGCCAGCAGCTTACCTAGCGGAAGATACAATGAGCAGTTCTTC.

The V gene is TRBV28, the J gene TRBJ1-5; 7 positions agree with TRBD1. With V trimmed by 5 bases and J by 7 bases, 8 bases remained unmatched. In germline, CDR1 is MDHEN, CDR2 SYDVKM. This CDR3 has 14 amino acids. Here the CDR3 DNA reads TGTGCCAGCAGTCAGGGCAGGGGGGAACAGCCCCAGCATTTT. Protein: CASSQGRGEQPQHF.

The genes are TRBV10-3 and TRBJ2-5; tentative D call: TRBD1 (6 bases). V lost 8 bases and J lost 1, with 14 bases in between. The CDR3 loop spans 14 amino acids. Germline values: CDR1 ENHRY, CDR2 SYGVKD. CDR3 protein: CAIAESGVQETQYF. DNA for the CDR3: TGTGCCATCGCCGAGTCAGGGGTCCAAGAGACCCAGTACTTC.

J is TRBJ2-4 and V is TRBV29-1; perhaps TRBD2 as D (5 bases). Germline V lookup: CDR1 SQVTM, CDR2 ANQGSEA. The CDR3 runs to 15 residues. The V end was cut by 4 bases, the J end by 1 base, with 14 bases between. The CDR3 spells CSVGSGRPAKNIQYF. The CDR3 DNA sequence: TGCAGCGTTGGAAGCGGCAGACCCGCCAAAAACATTCAGTACTTC.

V is TRBV14 and J is TRBJ2-1; 7 bases agree with TRBD1. This CDR3 spans 16 amino acids. V gave up 4 bases and J gave up 2 bases; unmatched junction bases: 8. Germline V gene lookup returns CDR1 SGHDN and CDR2 FVKESK. The CDR3 reads CASSPTSGTAYNEQFF. Written as DNA, the CDR3 is TGTGCCAGCAGCCCGACTTCCGGGACAGCCTACAATGAGCAGTTCTTC.

The chain recombines TRBV29-1 with TRBJ2-6; D remains unclear. V was clipped by 6 bases and J by 0 bases, with 9 bases between them. This CDR3 is 14 amino acids long. CDR1 is SQVTM and CDR2 is ANQGSEA in the germline V gene. CDR3 region: CSVLGFSGANVLTF. Here the CDR3 DNA reads TGCAGCGTACTGGGCTTCTCTGGGGCCAACGTCCTGACTTTC.

This chain joins TRBV28 and TRBJ2-5, with 7 bases aligning to TRBD1. Germline trimming cut 2 bases from V and 7 bases from J; bases unmatched to any gene: 13. CDR3 length equals 16 residues. CDR1 is MDHEN and CDR2 is SYDVKM in the germline V gene. The CDR3 DNA reads as TGTGCCAGCAGTTTAAGATTTAGGGGGCTCGGAGTGACCCAGTACTTC. Residues: CASSLRFRGLGVTQYF.

The V and J genes are TRBV6-5 and TRBJ1-1, with D possibly being TRBD1 (6 bases). Germline CDR1 is MNHEY and CDR2 is SVGAGI. Trimming stripped 8 bases from V and 7 bases from J, with 14 bases between. The CDR3 extends over 12 amino acids. The CDR3 is CASQTYRDEAFF. In nucleotides, the CDR3 is TGTGCCAGCCAAACCTACAGGGATGAAGCTTTCTTT.

The chain carries TRBV5-4 and TRBJ2-3; D might be TRBD1 (6 bases). V was pared by 3 bases and J by 6 bases, with 20 bases between. CDR1 and CDR2 from the germline V gene are SGHNT and YYREEE (reference sequence). The length of the CDR3 is 16 residues. DNA of the CDR3: TGTGCCAGCAGCTATGGACAGAACATCAGAGAGGATACGCAGTATTTT. Amino acid sequence: CASSYGQNIREDTQYF.

The gene calls are TRBV9 and TRBJ2-7; the D gene is possibly TRBD2 (6 bases). Germline CDR1 is SGDLS and CDR2 is YYNGEE. V lost 0 bases and J lost 4, with 11 bases in between. The CDR3 is 14 amino acids. The CDR3 bases are TGTGCCAGCAGCGTAGCGGGAGCCGAATACGAGCAGTACTTC. Translation gives CASSVAGAEYEQYF.

The chain's CDR3 is CASSLGLTSTGELFF. The CDR3 region has the DNA TGTGCCAGCAGCTTGGGACTTACGTCCACCGGGGAGCTGTTTTTT. The V and J genes are TRBV7-2 and TRBJ2-2, with D maybe TRBD2 (6 bases). The V gene's germline CDR1 is SGHTA and CDR2 FQGNSA. The CDR3 totals 15 residues. The V end was cut by 3 bases, the J end by 4 bases, with 12 bases between. Filled out from reference TRBV7-2 and TRBJ2-2, the complete variable domain reads GAGVSQSPSNKVTEKGKDVELRCDPISGHTALYWYRQSLGQGLEFLIYFQGNSAPDKSGLPSDRFSAERTGGSVSTLTIQRTQQEDSAVYLCASSLGLTSTGELFFGEGSRLTVL.

V gene TRBV10-3 combines with J gene TRBJ1-4; possibly TRBD1 for D (6 bases). The CDR3 consists of 14 residues. Germline lookup yields CDR1 ENHRY and CDR2 SYGVKD. Trimming took off 2 bases at V and 7 bases at J, with 11 bases between the two ends. CDR3 DNA sequence: TGTGCCATCAGTGAGGGGGGCGCGTCTGAAAAACTGTTTTTT. This gives the protein CAISEGGASEKLFF.

This chain links TRBV10-3 with TRBJ2-1; 9 nucleotides align to TRBD2. Germline lookup yields CDR1 ENHRY and CDR2 SYGVKD. V lost 5 bases, J lost 6 bases, and 2 bases stayed unmatched. This CDR3 is 13 amino acids long. The DNA of the CDR3 is TGTGCCATCAGTCCTAGCGGGATCAATGAGCAGTTCTTC. Amino acid sequence: CAISPSGINEQFF.

V gene TRBV11-2 combines with J gene TRBJ2-2, with unresolved D. With 2 bases removed from V and 6 bases from J, the gap between germline ends came to 13 bases. CDR3 length equals 15 residues. Germline values: CDR1 SGHAT, CDR2 FQNNGV. CDR3 bases: TGTGCCAGCAGCTTAAGATTTCAGGAAGCCGGGGAGCTGTTTTTT. It encodes CASSLRFQEAGELFF.

This rearrangement joins TRBV5-1 to TRBJ1-1; TRBD1 might be the D (5 bases). This CDR3 contains 17 residues. Trimming removed 4 bases from V and 3 bases from J, with 22 bases in between. Per the germline V gene, CDR1 is SGHRS and CDR2 is YFSETQ. DNA of the CDR3: TGCGCCAGCAGCCCTTCAACCGGGACTCACGAAGACACTGAAGCTTTCTTT. Its translation: CASSPSTGTHEDTEAFF.

The rearrangement uses TRBV29-1 and TRBJ2-1, with 10 bases identical to TRBD2. This CDR3 region has 14 residues. Germline CDR1 SQVTM, CDR2 ANQGSEA. V shed 5 bases, J shed 6 bases, and the junction held 7 bases outside the gene matches. The CDR3 reads CSVPPSGRTNEQFF. The CDR3 nucleotides are TGCAGCGTTCCCCCTAGCGGGAGAACCAATGAGCAGTTCTTC.

The V and J genes are TRBV5-1 and TRBJ2-7, with 11 positions matching TRBD2. Germline assignment: CDR1 SGHRS and CDR2 YFSETQ. The CDR3 has 16 residues. V shed 0 bases and J 3 bases; nucleotides not matched to a gene: 5. The CDR3 nucleotides read TGCGCCAGCAGCTTGGGCCTTCTAGCGGGGGGCTACGAGCAGTACTTC. Amino acid sequence: CASSLGLLAGGYEQYF.

J is TRBJ1-2 and V is TRBV19, with D tentatively TRBD1 (5 bases). Between the trimmed V and J ends, which lost 6 bases and 0 bases, there was a span of 5 bases. The CDR3 is 12 amino acids. The germline V gene encodes CDR1 LNHDA and CDR2 SQIVND (reference sequence). CDR3 DNA sequence: TGTGCCAGTAGGACAGCTAACTATGGCTACACCTTC. This translates into CASRTANYGYTF.

The rearrangement links TRBV5-1 to TRBJ1-2, with TRBD1 as a possible D gene (6 bases). The CDR3 extends over 17 amino acids. Per the germline V gene, CDR1 is SGHRS and CDR2 is YFSETQ. Trimming shortened V by 0 bases and J by 4 bases, and 19 bases separated the two germline ends. In DNA, the CDR3 is TGCGCCAGCAGCTTGGCGGGACAAAACCCCCTTCGCTATGGCTACACCTTC. Encoded protein: CASSLAGQNPLRYGYTF.

V usage is TRBV5-1 and J usage is TRBJ2-6; D perhaps matches TRBD1 (6 bases). V was cut by 7 bases and J by 0 bases, with 14 bases left in between. This CDR3 has 16 residues. Per germline, CDR1 SGHRS and CDR2 YFSETQ. The CDR3 is CASSLQGNSGANVLTF. The CDR3 bases are TGCGCCAGCTCCTTACAGGGTAACTCTGGGGCCAACGTCCTGACTTTC.

The chain combines TRBV9 with TRBJ2-7, with D possibly matching TRBD1 (5 bases). Germline CDR1 and CDR2: SGDLS and YYNGEE. The V end lost 0 bases, the J end lost 2 bases, and 15 bases lay between the germline ends. This CDR3 spans 16 amino acids. This CDR3 reads CASSVGGTGPTYEQYF. The CDR3 DNA reads TGTGCCAGCAGCGTAGGAGGTACAGGTCCAACCTACGAGCAGTACTTC.

This chain connects TRBV29-1 to TRBJ2-6; D call uncertain. The V end lost 4 bases, the J end lost 2 bases, and 6 bases lay between the germline ends. The germline CDR1 and CDR2 sequences are SQVTM and ANQGSEA. This CDR3 contains 13 residues. CDR3 nucleotide sequence: TGCAGCGTTGTCGTAACTGGGGCCAACGTCCTGACTTTC. Translation gives CSVVVTGANVLTF.

This clone was found a few times. The chain joins TRBV5-1 to TRBJ2-2; TRBD1 aligns across 8 bases. Unmatched junction bases numbered 8, after V lost 0 bases and J lost 10 bases. Germline values: CDR1 SGHRS, CDR2 YFSETQ. The length of the CDR3 is 15 residues. This CDR3 is CASSLGDRSMEELFF. The CDR3 nucleotides read TGCGCCAGCAGCTTGGGGGACAGGTCAATGGAGGAGCTGTTTTTT.

This chain links TRBV9 with TRBJ1-2; D not certain. This CDR3 is 16 amino acids long. Between the trimmed V and J ends, which lost 4 bases and 7 bases, there was a span of 23 bases. Looked up from germline, CDR1 is SGDLS and CDR2 is YYNGEE. The CDR3 loop reads CASSTSVRAIGGGYTF. The CDR3 nucleotides read TGTGCCAGCAGCACCTCCGTGAGGGCGATAGGCGGTGGCTACACCTTC. Looking up the rest from reference TRBV9 and TRBJ1-2 gives the full variable domain: DSGVTQTPKHLITATGQRVTLRCSPRSGDLSVYWYQQSLDQGLQFLIQYYNGEERAKGNILERFSAQQFPDLHSELNLSSLELGDSALYFCASSTSVRAIGGGYTFGSGTRLTVV.

This chain connects TRBV5-1 to TRBJ1-1, with a weak D call TRBD1 (6 bases). This CDR3 has 13 residues. Trimming stripped 0 bases from V and 9 bases from J, with 12 bases between. CDR1 is SGHRS and CDR2 is YFSETQ in the germline V gene. CDR3 protein: CASSLATDRKAFF. The CDR3 coding sequence is TGCGCCAGCAGCTTGGCCACTGACAGGAAAGCTTTCTTT.

J is TRBJ2-6 and V is TRBV28; D unclear. Germline V CDR1 and CDR2: MDHEN, SYDVKM. Trimming shortened V by 2 bases and J by 5 bases, and 19 bases separated the two germline ends. The CDR3 loop spans 18 amino acids. The CDR3 region is CASSLVGLTQSRANVLTF. The CDR3 DNA sequence: TGTGCCAGCAGTTTAGTCGGCTTGACACAAAGTCGGGCCAACGTCCTGACTTTC.

This rearrangement joins TRBV7-2 to TRBJ1-5; 8 bases line up with TRBD1. Losses at the gene ends were 1 base for V and 4 bases for J; bases not matched to a gene: 6. Germline assignment: CDR1 SGHTA and CDR2 FQGNSA. The CDR3 consists of 16 residues. The CDR3 DNA is TGTGCCAGCAGCTTAGTCGGGACAGGCATTAATCAGCCCCAGCATTTT. It specifies CASSLVGTGINQPQHF.

This clone was detected only once. This chain uses TRBV10-2 with TRBJ1-5; D uncertain. The V gene lost 3 bases and the J gene lost 0 bases, with 9 bases spanning the gap. In germline, CDR1 is WSHSY, CDR2 SAAADI. The CDR3 extends over 15 amino acids. The CDR3 DNA follows: TGCGCCAGCAGTGAATGGCAGATTAGCAATCAGCCCCAGCATTTT. Its translation: CASSEWQISNQPQHF.

This sequence joins TRBV5-1 and TRBJ1-2; a weak D match, TRBD1 (6 bases). Germline CDR1 is SGHRS and CDR2 is YFSETQ. The CDR3 contains 13 residues. V lost 4 bases and J 7 bases, leaving 14 bases between the germline ends. Written as DNA, the CDR3 is TGCGCCAGCAGCGGGGCAGGGGTGATTGGCTACACCTTC. Its protein is CASSGAGVIGYTF.

This chain connects TRBV11-2 to TRBJ2-5, with a tentative D call TRBD2 (7 bases). The CDR3 is made up of 17 amino acids. CDR1 SGHAT and CDR2 FQNNGV come from the germline V gene. The V and J ends lost 1 base and 2 bases respectively, with 17 bases between them. CDR3 protein: CASSLGAGGGQQETQYF. The CDR3 DNA reads as TGTGCCAGCAGCTTAGGAGCTGGCGGGGGCCAACAAGAGACCCAGTACTTC.